The T cell receptor (beta chain) under discussion was sequenced for a study of OX40 agonist ivuxolimab in advanced cancers. Study-level information: Patients were treated with ivuxolimab, an agonistic anti-OX40 (CD134) antibody. Head and neck, renal cell, melanoma or hepatocellular carcinoma were the cancers that dose-escalation patients had. Study-level findings and limits: In CD8+ T cells, expanded clones were on average more numerous than in CD4+.

Profiling relied on immunoSEQ multiplex PCR, and the TCRdb table lists in-frame clones only, not all of them. The table shows approximately 92,000 clones, with 90% to 96% occurring only once. Concerning this clone itself: What it binds is unknown.

The germline CDR1 and CDR2 sequences are ENHRY and SYGVKD. V gave up 4 bases and J gave up 6 bases, with 10 bases separating them. CDR3 length equals 13 residues. The sequence came from an adult with an advanced solid tumor such as melanoma, head and neck, liver or kidney cancer. Source: CD4+ or CD8+ T cells sorted from blood, taken in a trial of the OX40 agonist ivuxolimab. The chain joins TRBV10-3 to TRBJ1-5; D perhaps matches TRBD1 (5 bases). CDR3 in DNA: TGTGCCATCAGTGCCGGGGGAGGTCAGCCCCAGCATTTT. As protein: CAISAGGGQPQHF.